The present TCR beta chain was sequenced within a study of beta chain features in type 1 diabetes. About the study: Summed over all samples, the examined sorted cells came to more than 85 million.

Blood was drawn once from each donor into heparinised tubes. The draws averaged approximately 120 mL. CD4+ naive, central memory, regulatory and stem cell-like memory cells were sorted via CD45RO/CCR7/CD25/CD127/CD95/CD27. This clone was recorded a few times. The antigen is not known. Other nucleotide sequences in the sample specify the same CDR3. Investigators reverse transcribed all isolated RNA, so they sequenced expressed TCRB transcripts. Method: immunoSEQ multiplex PCR; TCRdb's copy keeps in-frame clones and lacks some. The repertoire holds 350,000 to 400,000 clones, with roughly 16% as singletons. The CDR3 is 12 amino acids. Trimming left V 4 bases short and J 3 bases short, with 8 bases between. Germline CDR1 and CDR2: SGHRS and YFSETQ. Study conclusions and caveats: Within the patient group, naive, central memory and Treg TCRB repertoires appeared more similar to each other than within healthy donors.

The receptor was derived from a woman under 30 in good health. This chain uses TRBV5-1 with TRBJ2-7, with unresolved D. Source material: naive CD4+ T cells from blood. The CDR3 loop is CASSLDFYEQYF. CDR3 coding DNA: TGCGCCAGCAGCCTCGACTTCTACGAGCAGTACTTC.